Presented here are 6 T cell receptor beta chains from one specimen sequenced in a study of OX40 agonist ivuxolimab in advanced cancers. Produced via immunoSEQ multiplex PCR; TCRdb's table is partial and in-frame only. The sample has 6,500 to 8,000 clones, 94% seen once. The sequences come from CD4+ or CD8+ T cells sorted from blood, collected in a trial of the OX40 agonist ivuxolimab. The source of these receptors is an adult with an advanced solid tumor such as melanoma, head and neck, liver or kidney cancer.

The CDR3 here is CLTSGATGELFF. The CDR3 coding sequence is TGTTTAACTAGCGGAGCCACCGGGGAGCTGTTTTTT. This chain links TRBV28 with TRBJ2-2; TRBD2 matches at 8 bases. The CDR3 consists of 12 residues. Germline loops: CDR1 MDHEN, CDR2 SYDVKM. Combining the CDR3 with reference TRBV28 and TRBJ2-2 gives the whole variable domain DVKVTQSSRYLVKRTGEKVFLECVQDMDHENMFWYRQDPGLGLRLIYFSYDVKMKEKGDIPEGYSVSREKKERFSLILESASTNQTSMYLCLTSGATGELFFGEGSRLTVL.

The gene calls are TRBV4-1 and TRBJ2-1; TRBD1 matches at 9 bases. Germline V gene sequence: CDR1 MGHRA, CDR2 YSYEKL. This CDR3 is built from 18 residues. V lost 3 bases, J lost 5 bases, and 14 bases stayed unmatched. CDR3 bases: TGCGCCAGCAGCCAGGGGACAGGGATGTCGTTTCGGGACAATGAGCAGTTCTTC. The encoded protein is CASSQGTGMSFRDNEQFF.

The chain has TRBV4-1 and TRBJ2-7, with D possibly being TRBD1 or TRBD2 (5 bases each). Per the germline V gene, CDR1 is MGHRA and CDR2 is YSYEKL. V shed 0 bases and J shed 2 bases, with 8 bases lying between them. CDR3 length equals 14 residues. The CDR3 spells CASSQDGTAYEQYF. DNA for the CDR3: TGCGCCAGCAGCCAAGATGGGACGGCCTACGAGCAGTACTTC.

This chain connects TRBV21-1 to TRBJ2-5; the table assigns TRBD1, which was not confirmed against the DNA. The J call is in doubt because the DNA end fits TRBJ2-7 better. TRBV21-1 is assigned pseudogene status. The CDR3 spans 16 residues. CDR3 bases: TGTGCCAGCAGCAAAGATTTCACAGGGATTACCTACGAGCAGTACTTC. This translates into CASSKDFTGITYEQYF.

This chain connects TRBV29-1 to TRBJ1-5; tentatively, D is TRBD1 (5 bases). V lost 7 bases, J lost 6 bases, and 13 bases lay in between. This CDR3 contains 12 residues. CDR1 SQVTM and CDR2 ANQGSEA come from the germline V gene. In DNA form, the CDR3 reads TGCAGCGCCGCGGACACAGCTCAGCCCCAGCATTTT. Its translation: CSAADTAQPQHF.

The rearrangement joins TRBV7-9 to TRBJ2-7; D uncertain. In germline, CDR1 is SEHNR, CDR2 FQNEAQ (reference sequence). Trimming pared 5 bases from V and 1 base from J, leaving 12 bases between. The CDR3 runs 14 residues. The chain's CDR3 is CASSRGFSSYEQYF. In DNA, the CDR3 is TGTGCCAGCAGCCGCGGCTTTTCTTCCTACGAGCAGTACTTC.